This passage covers 14 T cell receptor beta chains from one sample sequenced in a study of shared clonotypes between healthy human individuals. The naive CD8 subset, CD45RO-negative cells positively selected for CCR7, excluded terminally differentiated effector memory CD45RA+ cells. Sequenced by immunoSEQ multiplex PCR; TCRdb stores in-frame clones only, minus some. The table shows around 2,000,000 clones, with 90% to 95% occurring only once. Sequences were obtained from naive CD8+ T cells from PBMCs. All receptors derive from a man between 18 and 35 years old in good health. Some clones in this sample may be carry-over from other donors' samples.

J is TRBJ1-1 and V is TRBV27; D remains unclear. Trimming cost V 3 bases and J 1 base, with 6 bases left between them. Germline assignment: CDR1 MNHEY and CDR2 SMNVEV (reference sequence). The CDR3 is 13 residues long. DNA of the CDR3: TGTGCCAGCAGTTTTATGCAGAACACTGAAGCTTTCTTT. This gives the protein CASSFMQNTEAFF.

This clone was seen a single time. The V gene is TRBV6-1, the J gene TRBJ1-5, with a possible D match to TRBD1 (6 bases). The CDR3 runs 15 residues. Germline V gene data show CDR1 as MNHNS and CDR2 as SASEGT. With 1 base removed from V and 2 bases from J, the gap between germline ends came to 9 bases. Here the CDR3 reads CASSEGQGRNQPQHF. CDR3 DNA sequence: TGTGCCAGCAGTGAAGGGCAGGGGCGCAATCAGCCCCAGCATTTT.

In the case of this clone: This sample includes further DNA sequences coding for the same CDR3. The rearrangement links TRBV9 to TRBJ1-3; D not resolved. V was cut by 0 bases and J by 2 bases, with 3 bases left in between. Looked up from germline, CDR1 is SGDLS and CDR2 is YYNGEE. The CDR3 has 13 residues. The chain's CDR3 is CASSVVPGNTIYF. CDR3 in DNA: TGTGCCAGCAGCGTAGTCCCTGGAAACACCATATATTTT.

V is TRBV2 and J is TRBJ2-7; D is undetermined. Germline CDR1 SNHLY, CDR2 FYNNEI. The CDR3 extends over 13 amino acids. With 4 bases removed from V and 3 bases from J, the gap between germline ends came to 10 bases. The CDR3, as DNA: TGTGCCAGCAGTGGGATCCAGGACTACGAGCAGTACTTC. This sequence encodes CASSGIQDYEQYF.

J is TRBJ2-7 and V is TRBV7-9, with a weak D call TRBD2 (7 bases). Trimming removed 5 bases from V and 0 bases from J, with 17 bases in between. The CDR3 runs 16 residues. CDR1 and CDR2 from the germline V gene are SEHNR and FQNEAQ (reference sequence). The CDR3 sequence: CASSIGGTMSSYEQYF. In nucleotides, the CDR3 is TGTGCCAGCAGCATAGGGGGGACTATGAGCTCCTACGAGCAGTACTTC.

The chain is built from TRBV19 and TRBJ2-1, with D unclear. Germline CDR1 and CDR2: LNHDA and SQIVND (reference sequence). There are 14 residues in the CDR3. Trimming removed 6 bases at V and 5 bases at J, with 14 bases between. The CDR3 DNA reads TGTGCCAGTAGCACCTGGAGAGTAGACAATGAGCAGTTCTTC. Amino acids: CASSTWRVDNEQFF.

A single count supports this clone. The genes are TRBV9 and TRBJ2-3, with TRBD2 matching over 8 bases. Germline V gene data show CDR1 as SGDLS and CDR2 as YYNGEE. The CDR3 length is 14 residues. The V segment lost 5 bases and the J segment 5 bases; nucleotides outside the gene matches: 7. The CDR3 here is CASSAAGGGDTQYF. The CDR3 DNA sequence: TGTGCCAGCAGTGCCGCGGGAGGTGGAGATACGCAGTATTTT.

For this clone: Other DNA sequences in this sample translate to the same CDR3. The rearrangement links TRBV19 to TRBJ1-5; D ambiguous. V was cut by 2 bases and J by 3 bases, with 5 bases left in between. Germline assignment: CDR1 LNHDA and CDR2 SQIVND (reference sequence). CDR3 length: 13 amino acids. The CDR3 nucleotides read TGTGCCAGTAGTATATTAACCAATCAGCCCCAGCATTTT. Residues: CASSILTNQPQHF.

The rearrangement uses TRBV2 and TRBJ2-3, with D hard to call. There are 16 residues in the CDR3. The V end was cut by 3 bases, the J end by 0 bases, with 13 bases between. Germline-derived CDR1 and CDR2 are SNHLY and FYNNEI. The CDR3 region is CASSDPRPSSTDTQYF. In DNA form, the CDR3 reads TGTGCCAGCAGTGATCCACGACCCTCTAGCACAGATACGCAGTATTTT.

V gene TRBV12-5 combines with J gene TRBJ1-1, with D possibly TRBD1 on 5 matching bases. With 5 bases removed from V and 5 bases from J, the gap between germline ends came to 24 bases. The CDR3 is made up of 17 amino acids. Germline V CDR1 and CDR2: LGHNT, FRNRAP. For the CDR3, the DNA is TGTGCTAGTGGTACGGTCCTAATTGGGGGAGAGGTGACTGAAGCTTTCTTT. Its translation: CASGTVLIGGEVTEAFF.

The chain recombines TRBV5-4 with TRBJ2-7; 9 bases align to TRBD1. The germline gives CDR1 SGHNT, CDR2 YYREEE (reference sequence). Trimming removed 0 bases from V and 1 base from J; junction bases left unmatched: 2. The CDR3 extends over 15 amino acids. CDR3 amino acids: CASSLGDRASYEQYF. Here the CDR3 DNA reads TGTGCCAGCAGCTTGGGGGACAGGGCTTCCTACGAGCAGTACTTC. The full variable domain, with the rest looked up from reference TRBV5-4 and TRBJ2-7, is ETGVTQSPTHLIKTRGQQVTLRCSSQSGHNTVSWYQQALGQGPQFIFQYYREEENGRGNFPPRFSGLQFPNYSSELNVNALELDDSALYLCASSLGDRASYEQYFGPGTRLTVT.

The V gene is TRBV11-2, the J gene TRBJ2-2; 12 bases line up with TRBD2. The CDR3 loop spans 17 amino acids. Looked up from germline, CDR1 is SGHAT and CDR2 is FQNNGV. The ends lost 8 bases at V and 0 bases at J; junction bases unmatched: 7. For the CDR3, the DNA is TGTGCCAGCCGAGGACTAGCGGGACCCACGAACACCGGGGAGCTGTTTTTT. Translated, it gives CASRGLAGPTNTGELFF.

The chain combines TRBV29-1 with TRBJ2-7; possible D gene TRBD2, 7 bases. The CDR3 totals 17 residues. Germline CDR1 reads SQVTM; CDR2 reads ANQGSEA. V was cut by 3 bases and J by 3 bases, with 24 bases left in between. The CDR3 region is CSVDTGSISGTIYEQYF. CDR3 bases: TGCAGCGTTGACACAGGGTCAATAAGCGGGACAATCTACGAGCAGTACTTC.

This clone is a singleton in its sample. This chain links TRBV19 with TRBJ2-7, with 8 nucleotides matching TRBD1. V trimming: 1 base; J trimming: 0 bases; junction bases outside the gene matches: 5. There are 16 residues in the CDR3. Germline values: CDR1 LNHDA, CDR2 SQIVND (reference sequence). In DNA form, the CDR3 reads TGTGCCAGTAGTATAGGATGGGACAGGAGCTCCTACGAGCAGTACTTC. Translated, it gives CASSIGWDRSSYEQYF.